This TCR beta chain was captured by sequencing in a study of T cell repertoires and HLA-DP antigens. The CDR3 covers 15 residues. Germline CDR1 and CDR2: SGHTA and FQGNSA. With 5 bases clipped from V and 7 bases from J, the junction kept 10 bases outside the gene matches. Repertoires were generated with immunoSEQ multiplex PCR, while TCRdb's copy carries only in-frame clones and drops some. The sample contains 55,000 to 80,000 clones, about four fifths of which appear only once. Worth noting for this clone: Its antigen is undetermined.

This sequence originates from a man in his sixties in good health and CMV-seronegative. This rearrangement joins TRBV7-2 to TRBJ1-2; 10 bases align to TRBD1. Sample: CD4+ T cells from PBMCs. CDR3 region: CASSRTGTGAGGYTF. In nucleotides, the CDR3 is TGTGCCAGCAGCCGTACCGGGACAGGGGCAGGTGGCTACACCTTC. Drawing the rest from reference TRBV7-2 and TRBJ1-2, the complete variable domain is GAGVSQSPSNKVTEKGKDVELRCDPISGHTALYWYRQSLGQGLEFLIYFQGNSAPDKSGLPSDRFSAERTGGSVSTLTIQRTQQEDSAVYLCASSRTGTGAGGYTFGSGTRLTVV.